This TCR beta chain was recorded in a study of cytomegalovirus exposure and HLA in healthy donors. Across the whole study: An early release of data contained some 80 million unique TCRs, which came from HLA-typed donors.

The study ran its PCR with 60 Vbeta and 13 Jbeta primers. Only in-frame clones appear in the TCRdb table, and some are missing; sequencing was by immunoSEQ multiplex PCR. With 45,000 to 55,000 clones in the sample, the ten largest clones hold roughly 11%. This receptor was obtained from a woman aged 50 to 65 in good health and CMV-seropositive. Source material: PBMCs.

In nucleotides, the CDR3 is TGTGCCAGTAGCACTTTTGCTAGCGGGAGTCCCTACGAGCAGTACTTC. Translating it yields CASSTFASGSPYEQYF. The J gene is TRBJ2-7, the V gene TRBV19; 10 bases are shared with TRBD2. After removal of 6 bases from V and 2 bases from J, the junction contained 10 bases not matched to a gene. This CDR3 comprises 16 residues. In germline, CDR1 is LNHDA, CDR2 SQIVND (reference sequence).